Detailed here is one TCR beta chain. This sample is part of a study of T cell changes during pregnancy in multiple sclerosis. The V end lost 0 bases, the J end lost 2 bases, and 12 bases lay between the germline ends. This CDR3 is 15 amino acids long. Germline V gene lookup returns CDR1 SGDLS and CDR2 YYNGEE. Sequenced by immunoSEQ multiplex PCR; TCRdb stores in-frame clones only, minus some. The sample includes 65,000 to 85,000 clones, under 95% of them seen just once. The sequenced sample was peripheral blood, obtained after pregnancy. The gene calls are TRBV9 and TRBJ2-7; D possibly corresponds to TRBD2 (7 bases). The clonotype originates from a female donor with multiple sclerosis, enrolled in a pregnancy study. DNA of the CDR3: TGTGCCAGCAGCGTAGGGGGGGCGGGGGCCTACGAGCAGTACTTC. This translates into CASSVGGAGAYEQYF.